Following are 11 T cell receptor beta chains from one sample sequenced in a study of T cell repertoires in cytomegalovirus infection. Each CDR3 protein is one row after TCRdb ran MiXCR on the reads. This sample has about 460,000 distinct CDR3 sequences, with approximately 11% found just once. Material: PBMCs. The receptors stem from a human donor in good health (CMV status not recorded). Some clones in this sample may be carry-over from other donors' samples.

J is TRBJ1-3 and V is TRBV2; TRBD1 matches at 9 bases. Trimming at V came to 4 bases and at J to 4 bases, leaving 14 bases not matched to a gene. The germline V gene has CDR1 SNHLY and CDR2 FYNNEI. This CDR3 spans 18 amino acids. CDR3 in amino acids: CASSALVPGQGSGNTIYF. The CDR3 region has the DNA TGTGCCAGCAGTGCACTAGTCCCGGGACAGGGATCAGGAAACACCATATATTTT.

The chain couples TRBV7-9 to TRBJ1-2, with 7 bases that match TRBD1. CDR1 is SEHNR and CDR2 is FQNEAQ in the germline V gene (reference sequence). There are 14 residues in the CDR3. J gave up 8 bases and V 0 bases, and 6 bases lay outside the gene matches. In nucleotides, the CDR3 is TGTGCCAGCAGCTTAGCGGTACAGGGGAACGGCTACACCTTC. Translating gives CASSLAVQGNGYTF.

This clonotype was counted many times. The genes are TRBV6-4 and TRBJ2-2; 13 nucleotides match TRBD2. Per the germline V gene, CDR1 is MRHNA and CDR2 is SNTAGT. CDR3 length equals 16 residues. The trim removed 2 bases at V and 6 bases at J, leaving 3 bases unmatched. The CDR3 nucleotides are TGTGCCAGCAGTGACGGACTAGCGGGAGAGGCCGGGGAGCTGTTTTTT. The encoded protein is CASSDGLAGEAGELFF.

In its sample, this clonotype was seen many times. The rearrangement uses TRBV12-3 or TRBV12-4 and TRBJ1-1, with TRBD1 as a possible D gene (5 bases). Trimming took 6 bases from V and 5 from J, leaving 13 bases between them. The CDR3 spans 13 residues. CDR3 in amino acids: CASSDQGRTEAFF. The CDR3 region has the DNA TGTGCCAGCAGCGATCAGGGAAGAACTGAAGCTTTCTTT.

This clonotype was seen only a few times. Here the CDR3 reads CASSVGGSGSDEQYF. CDR3 coding DNA: TGTGCCAGCAGCGTAGGTGGTAGCGGGAGCGACGAGCAGTACTTC. V gene TRBV9 combines with J gene TRBJ2-7; 9 nucleotides align to TRBD2. CDR3 length: 15 residues. V was pared by 0 bases and J by 5 bases, with 6 bases of the junction left unmatched. CDR1 SGDLS and CDR2 YYNGEE come from the germline V gene.

This chain joins TRBV6-6 and TRBJ1-5, with D perhaps matching TRBD1 (6 bases). There are 14 residues in the CDR3. Germline V CDR1 and CDR2: MNHNY, SVGAGI (reference sequence). V was pared by 2 bases and J by 6 bases, with 11 bases between. CDR3 DNA sequence: TGTGCCAGCAGTTACGGGGCAGGGGTTCAGCCCCAGCATTTT. Its protein is CASSYGAGVQPQHF.

Comment on this clonotype: A read error may be the cause here, since a much bigger clone is one base away. V and J are TRBV5-1 and TRBJ1-1; D unclear. Trimming stripped 3 bases from V and 2 bases from J, with 14 bases between. The CDR3 runs 15 residues. Germline V gene lookup returns CDR1 SGHRS and CDR2 YFSETQ. CDR3 protein: CASSSAGLINTEAFF. The CDR3 region has the DNA TGCGCCAGCAGCTCTGCAGGATTAATAAACACTGAAGCTTTCTTT. The variable domain in full, completed from reference TRBV5-1 and TRBJ1-1, reads KAGVTQTPRYLIKTRGQQVTLSCSPISGHRSVSWYQQTPGQGLQFLFEYFSETQRNKGNFPGRFSGRQFSNSRSEMNVSTLELGDSALYLCASSSAGLINTEAFFGQGTRLTVV.

At least ten counts were recorded for this clonotype. This sequence joins TRBV19 and TRBJ2-1, with 9 bases aligning to TRBD2. The CDR3 is 15 residues long. V gave up 0 bases and J gave up 8 bases; unmatched junction bases: 5. Looked up from germline, CDR1 is LNHDA and CDR2 is SQIVND (reference sequence). The CDR3 sequence is CASSIDAGGPDEQFF. CDR3 coding DNA: TGTGCCAGTAGTATAGACGCGGGAGGGCCAGATGAGCAGTTCTTC.

J is TRBJ2-3 and V is TRBV4-1; 7 nucleotides line up with TRBD2. From germline, CDR1 is MGHRA and CDR2 YSYEKL. This CDR3 region has 16 residues. The V and J ends lost 4 bases and 0 bases, in that order; junction bases with no gene match: 7. DNA of the CDR3: TGCGCCAGCAGCCCCCGGACTAGAGCTAGCACAGATACGCAGTATTTT. It encodes CASSPRTRASTDTQYF.

This clonotype has ten or more counts. J is TRBJ1-1 and V is TRBV6-5, with a tentative D call TRBD1 (6 bases). The CDR3 covers 14 residues. V was pared by 6 bases and J by 4 bases, with 15 bases between. Germline V gene lookup returns CDR1 MNHEY and CDR2 SVGAGI. CDR3 nucleotides: TGTGCCAGCAGCCCCCCGGCAGGGGCCACTGAAGCTTTCTTT. Encoded protein: CASSPPAGATEAFF.

The gene calls are TRBV12-3 or TRBV12-4 and TRBJ1-5; 7 bases are a match to TRBD1. This CDR3 has 14 residues. The ends lost 3 bases at V and 8 bases at J; junction bases unmatched: 7. The DNA of the CDR3 is TGTGCCAGCAGTTTTGCTGGAGGGGGCAAGCCCCAGCATTTT. Amino acid sequence: CASSFAGGGKPQHF.